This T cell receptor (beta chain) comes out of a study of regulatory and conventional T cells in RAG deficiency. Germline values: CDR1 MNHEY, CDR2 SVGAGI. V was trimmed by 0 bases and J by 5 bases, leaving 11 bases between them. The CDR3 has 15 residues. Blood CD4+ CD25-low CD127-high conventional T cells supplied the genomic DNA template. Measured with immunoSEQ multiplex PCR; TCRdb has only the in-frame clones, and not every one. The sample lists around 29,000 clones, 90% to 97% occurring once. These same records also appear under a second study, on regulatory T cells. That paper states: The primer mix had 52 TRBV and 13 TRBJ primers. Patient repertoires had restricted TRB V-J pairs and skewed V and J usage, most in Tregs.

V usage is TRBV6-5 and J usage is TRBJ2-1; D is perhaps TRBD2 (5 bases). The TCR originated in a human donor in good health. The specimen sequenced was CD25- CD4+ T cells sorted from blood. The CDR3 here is CASSYSPAGDNEQFF. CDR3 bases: TGTGCCAGCAGTTACTCGCCCGCCGGGGACAATGAGCAGTTCTTC.